This TCR beta chain came from a study of early T cells in non-severe SARS-CoV-2 infection (TCRdb year 2021). Concerning the study at large: TCR sequencing used bulk RNA from unsorted whole blood, so alpha and beta chains could not be paired.

Broader findings and caveats from the paper: VDJdb matching was skewed toward anti-spike CD8 responses and likely underestimated virus-specific expansions, missing private and CD4 specificities.

To prepare the library, 5' RACE was applied. Sequenced using a NextSeq 500. The TCR library protocol attached unique molecular identifiers to individual cDNA molecules to correct for sequencing error and PCR bias. TCR alpha and beta chains were both sequenced, and the abundances of alpha and beta sequences in each sample were closely correlated with each other. The study's own analysis went as follows. V gene, J gene and CDR3 annotation of TCR sequences was performed with Decombinator V4. TCRs were defined as expanded if a significant change between any two time points was detected under a Poisson model with p below 0.0001. TCR abundances were normalised to the total number of TCRs sequenced in each sample and reported as counts per million. MAIT TCRs were defined by TRAV1-2 paired with TRAJ12, TRAJ20 or TRAJ33, and iNKT TCRs by TRAV10 paired with TRAJ18. A search of VDJdb, accessed on 1 November 2021, was run for TCRs annotated to CMV, EBV and SARS-CoV-2, with TCRs annotated for multiple antigens excluded. The public reads were reanalyzed by TCRdb: fastp trimming at Q25, MiXCR alignment, in-frame beta chains only. Each entry is one CDR3 protein sequence, shown with its most common DNA and genes. V and J calls and clone size were set by TCRdb, not the authors. This sample holds some 91,000 distinct CDR3 sequences; 14% to 15% were observed only once. The ten largest clones take up less than 7% of the sample.

This clonotype has ten or more counts. Its antigen is still unknown. Within one base of it there is no much larger clone, and no base qualities were kept. The germline V gene encodes CDR1 MDHEN and CDR2 SYDVKM. Including the terminal cysteine and phenylalanine, the CDR3 comprises 12 residues. Of all the DNA, just the CDR3 is kept, 36 bases in frame from base 1. V is reduced by 4 bases and J by 2 bases, leaving a spacing of 6 bases between them. This was a case-control study nested in a cohort of healthcare workers in London, UK, who had nasopharyngeal swab PCR tests and blood samples taken every week. Healthcare workers were recruited during the week of the UK lockdown, between 23 and 31 March 2020, and followed weekly for up to roughly 16 weeks.

The chain couples TRBV28 to TRBJ2-7; matching of 6 bases hints at TRBD1 as the D gene. Sample: whole blood. This TCR was recovered from an adult who was a healthcare worker with PCR-confirmed SARS-CoV-2 infection or an uninfected control (not recorded which). The CDR3 loop reads CASSWDTYEQYF. The base sequence is TGTGCCAGCAGTTGGGACACCTACGAGCAGTACTTC.